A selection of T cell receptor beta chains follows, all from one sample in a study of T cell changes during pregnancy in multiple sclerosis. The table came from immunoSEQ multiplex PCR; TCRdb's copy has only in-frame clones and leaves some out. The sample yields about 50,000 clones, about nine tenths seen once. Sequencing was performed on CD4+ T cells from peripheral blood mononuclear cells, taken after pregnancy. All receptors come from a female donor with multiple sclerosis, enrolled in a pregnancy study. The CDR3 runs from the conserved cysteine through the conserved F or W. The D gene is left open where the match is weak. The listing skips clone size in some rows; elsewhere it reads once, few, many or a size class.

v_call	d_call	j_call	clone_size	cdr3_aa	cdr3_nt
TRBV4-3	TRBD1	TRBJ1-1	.	CASSQDGQGLITEAFF	TGCGCCAGCAGCCAAGACGGACAGGGGTTAATAACTGAAGCTTTCTTT
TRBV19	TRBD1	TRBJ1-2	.	CASSIQGAGGGYTF	TGTGCCAGTAGTATTCAGGGGGCTGGAGGCGGCTACACCTTC
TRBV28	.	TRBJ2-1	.	CASSFAGGTFYNEQFF	TGTGCCAGCAGTTTCGCAGGGGGGACCTTCTACAATGAGCAGTTCTTC
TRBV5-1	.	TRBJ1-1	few	CASTLGEIMNTEAFF	TGCGCCAGCACCTTGGGGGAGATCATGAACACTGAAGCTTTCTTT
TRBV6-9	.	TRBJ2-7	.	CASTSGSSYEQYF	TGTGCCAGCACCTCGGGGAGCTCCTACGAGCAGTACTTC
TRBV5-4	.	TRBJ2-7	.	CASSLEGSALSYEQYF	TGTGCCAGCAGCTTGGAGGGGTCGGCCCTATCCTACGAGCAGTACTTC
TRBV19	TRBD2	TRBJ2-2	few	CASILSGRAPNTGELFF	TGTGCCAGTATCCTTTCGGGGAGGGCGCCGAACACCGGGGAGCTGTTTTTT
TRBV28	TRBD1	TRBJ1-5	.	CASSLGTGGLVGNQPQHF	TGTGCCAGCAGTTTAGGGACAGGGGGCTTAGTCGGCAATCAGCCCCAGCATTTT
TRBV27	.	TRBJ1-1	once	CASSRDIRNTEAFF	TGTGCCAGCAGCCGGGACATTCGGAACACTGAAGCTTTCTTT
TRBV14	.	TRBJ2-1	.	CASSQRLAAYSYNEQFF	TGTGCCAGCAGCCAAAGACTCGCGGCCTACTCCTACAATGAGCAGTTCTTC
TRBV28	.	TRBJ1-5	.	CASSIGPRTFNNQPQHF	TGTGCCAGCAGCATCGGGCCACGGACTTTTAACAATCAGCCCCAGCATTTT
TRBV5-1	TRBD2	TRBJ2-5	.	CASSLLELAGGATQYF	TGCGCCAGCAGCTTGTTAGAACTAGCGGGGGGGGCGACCCAGTACTTC
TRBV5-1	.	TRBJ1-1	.	CASSFGVVGIDTEAFF	TGCGCCAGCAGCTTCGGGGTTGTGGGTATTGACACTGAAGCTTTCTTT
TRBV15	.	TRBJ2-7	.	CATSREGAMVASEQYF	TGTGCCACCAGCAGAGAGGGGGCCATGGTGGCATCCGAGCAGTACTTC
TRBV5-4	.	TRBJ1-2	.	CASSSGGRATNYGYTF	TGTGCCAGCAGCTCGGGGGGTCGGGCTACTAACTATGGCTACACCTTC
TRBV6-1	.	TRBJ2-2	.	CASSPKTNTGELFF	TGTGCCAGCAGCCCCAAAACGAACACCGGGGAGCTGTTTTTT
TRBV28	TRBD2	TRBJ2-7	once	CASSLPSGTGEQYF	TGTGCCAGCAGTCTTCCGAGCGGGACGGGGGAGCAGTACTTC
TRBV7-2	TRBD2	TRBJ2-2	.	CASSLEGTITGELFF	TGTGCCAGCAGCTTAGAGGGGACTATCACCGGGGAGCTGTTTTTT
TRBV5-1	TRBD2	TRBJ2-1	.	CASSIPSGSSYNEQFF	TGCGCCAGCAGCATTCCTAGCGGGAGCTCCTACAATGAGCAGTTCTTC
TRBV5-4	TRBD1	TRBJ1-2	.	CASSLMGRGHYGYTF	TGTGCCAGCAGCTTGATGGGCAGGGGGCACTATGGCTACACCTTC
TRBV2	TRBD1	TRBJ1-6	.	CASRGQGDNSPLHF	TGTGCCAGCAGGGGCCAGGGGGATAATTCACCCCTCCACTTT
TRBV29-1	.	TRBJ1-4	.	CSVGGLGGEKLFF	TGCAGCGTTGGTGGTCTTGGAGGTGAAAAACTGTTTTTT
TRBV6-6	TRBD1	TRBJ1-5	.	CASSPGTVGQPQHF	TGTGCCAGCAGTCCAGGGACAGTGGGGCAGCCCCAGCATTTT
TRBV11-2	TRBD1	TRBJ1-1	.	CASSSRTGGTEAFF	TGTGCCAGCAGCTCCAGGACAGGGGGAACTGAAGCTTTCTTT
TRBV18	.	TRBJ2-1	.	CASSPSSSSLEFF	TGTGCCAGCTCACCATCGAGTAGCAGCCTGGAGTTCTTC
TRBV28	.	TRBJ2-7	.	CASSRNFEQYF	TGTGCCAGCAGCCGAAACTTTGAGCAGTACTTC
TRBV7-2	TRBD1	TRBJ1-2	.	CASSRGGSGGYTF	TGTGCCAGCAGCCGAGGGGGCTCGGGCGGCTACACCTTC
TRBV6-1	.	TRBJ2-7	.	CASSARPGLLSIVEQYF	TGTGCCAGCAGTGCACGACCGGGTTTATTGTCTATCGTCGAGCAGTACTTC
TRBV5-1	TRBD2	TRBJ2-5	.	CASSLPGLAGKETQYF	TGCGCCAGCAGCTTACCGGGACTAGCGGGAAAAGAGACCCAGTACTTC
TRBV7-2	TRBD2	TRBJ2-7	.	CASSLTSGRGISYEQYF	TGTGCCAGCAGCTTAACTAGCGGGAGGGGTATCTCCTACGAGCAGTACTTC
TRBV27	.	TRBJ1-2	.	CASSVAGGDNYGYTF	TGTGCCAGCAGTGTAGCGGGGGGCGATAACTATGGCTACACCTTC
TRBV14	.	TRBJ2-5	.	CASSGRDYQETQYF	TGTGCCAGCAGCGGACGGGACTACCAAGAGACCCAGTACTTC
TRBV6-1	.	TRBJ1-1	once	CASSEVGAAFF	TGTGCCAGCAGTGAGGTAGGGGCCGCTTTCTTT
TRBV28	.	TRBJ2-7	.	CASSSSVEQYF	TGTGCCAGCAGTTCGTCGGTCGAGCAGTACTTC
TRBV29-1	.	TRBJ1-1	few	CSATRRETNTEAFF	TGCAGCGCAACCCGGAGGGAGACGAACACTGAAGCTTTCTTT
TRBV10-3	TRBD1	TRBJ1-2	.	CAISPADRGQNYGYTF	TGTGCCATCAGTCCTGCCGACAGGGGGCAGAACTATGGCTACACCTTC
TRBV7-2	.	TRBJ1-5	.	CASSPYNQPQHF	TGTGCCAGCAGCCCGTACAATCAGCCCCAGCATTTT
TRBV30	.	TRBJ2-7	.	CACQVSYEQYF	TGTGCCTGTCAGGTGTCCTACGAGCAGTACTTC
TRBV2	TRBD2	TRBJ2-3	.	CASRKLADRPDTQYF	TGTGCCAGCAGGAAGCTAGCGGACCGGCCAGATACGCAGTATTTT
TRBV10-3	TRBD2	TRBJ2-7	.	CAIAPSGSPTGQYF	TGTGCCATCGCCCCTAGCGGGAGCCCGACGGGGCAGTACTTC
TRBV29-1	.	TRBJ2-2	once	CSVKLWSQSGELFF	TGCAGCGTAAAATTGTGGTCTCAGTCCGGGGAGCTGTTTTTT
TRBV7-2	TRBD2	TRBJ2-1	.	CASSLVGLAGAHEQFF	TGTGCCAGCAGCTTAGTGGGGCTAGCGGGAGCCCATGAGCAGTTCTTC
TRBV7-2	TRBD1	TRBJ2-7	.	CASRLRLGGFYEQYF	TGTGCCAGCAGGCTAAGATTAGGGGGCTTCTACGAGCAGTACTTC
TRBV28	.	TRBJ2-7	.	CASSLSQGVEQYF	TGTGCCAGCAGTTTATCACAGGGAGTCGAGCAGTACTTC
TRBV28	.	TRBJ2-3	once	CASSSETDTQYF	TGTGCCAGCAGTTCCGAGACAGATACGCAGTATTTT
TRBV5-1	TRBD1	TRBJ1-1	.	CASSFGGQENTEAFF	TGCGCCAGCAGCTTTGGGGGACAGGAGAACACTGAAGCTTTCTTT
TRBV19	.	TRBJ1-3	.	CASIPGTSRDKRNTIYF	TGTGCCAGTATACCTGGTACAAGCCGGGACAAAAGAAACACCATATATTTT
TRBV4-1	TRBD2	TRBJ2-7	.	CASSQVAGAGGAEQYF	TGCGCCAGCAGCCAAGTTGCAGGGGCGGGAGGGGCCGAGCAGTACTTC
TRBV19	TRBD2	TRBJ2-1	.	CASSMRTSGYNEQFF	TGTGCCAGTAGTATGAGGACTAGCGGCTACAATGAGCAGTTCTTC
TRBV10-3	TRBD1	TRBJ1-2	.	CAIRPDRGLNYGYTF	TGTGCCATCAGGCCTGACAGGGGGCTCAACTATGGCTACACCTTC
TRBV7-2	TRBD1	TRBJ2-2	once	CASSTRTGAVTGELFF	TGTGCCAGCAGCACCCGGACAGGGGCGGTCACCGGGGAGCTGTTTTTT